A selection of T cell receptor beta chains follows, all from one sample in a study of blood T cell repertoires in COVID-19. The assay was immunoSEQ multiplex PCR, and TCRdb's table has in-frame clones only and misses some. The sample has around 150,000 clones; around 86% are singletons. The material sequenced was peripheral blood. The receptor source for this set is a man aged 55-75 years with acute or convalescent COVID-19. Both conserved end residues are part of each CDR3. D genes are given only for firm matches. Only part of the rows carry a size: once, few, many, or a class if the clone is expanded.

clone_size: NA
d_call: NA
v_call: TRBV25-1
j_call: TRBJ1-3
cdr3_nt: TGTGCCAGCAGTGACGTCAGGGGCTCTGGAAACACCATATATTTT
cdr3_aa: CASSDVRGSGNTIYF

clone_size: NA
d_call: TRBD1
v_call: TRBV6-5
j_call: TRBJ1-4
cdr3_nt: TGTGCCAGCAGTTACTCCCCCGGGACAGGGCTTGAAAAACTGTTTTTT
cdr3_aa: CASSYSPGTGLEKLFF

clone_size: few
d_call: NA
v_call: TRBV5-1
j_call: TRBJ2-5
cdr3_nt: TGCGCCAGCAGCTCCAACCAAGAGACCCAGTACTTC
cdr3_aa: CASSSNQETQYF

clone_size: once
d_call: TRBD1
v_call: TRBV7-9
j_call: TRBJ1-6
cdr3_nt: TGTGCCAGCAGCTCCGGGACAGGGTTATCCTATAATTCACCCCTCCACTTT
cdr3_aa: CASSSGTGLSYNSPLHF

clone_size: NA
d_call: NA
v_call: TRBV11-2
j_call: TRBJ1-4
cdr3_nt: TGTGCCAGCAGCTTCAGGTCCACGAATGAAAAACTGTTTTTT
cdr3_aa: CASSFRSTNEKLFF

clone_size: NA
d_call: TRBD2
v_call: TRBV2
j_call: TRBJ2-2
cdr3_nt: TGTGCCAGCAGGGATACTAGCGGGAGGTCCGGGGAGCTGTTTTTT
cdr3_aa: CASRDTSGRSGELFF

clone_size: NA
d_call: NA
v_call: TRBV4-2
j_call: TRBJ1-6
cdr3_nt: TGTGCCAGCAGCCAAGAAAGGGACATCTATTCACCCCTCCACTTT
cdr3_aa: CASSQERDIYSPLHF

clone_size: NA
d_call: TRBD2
v_call: TRBV19
j_call: TRBJ2-1
cdr3_nt: TGTGCCAGTAGCTTATACGGGGGGAATGAGCAGTTCTTC
cdr3_aa: CASSLYGGNEQFF

clone_size: once
d_call: TRBD1
v_call: TRBV6-2/TRBV6-3
j_call: TRBJ2-3
cdr3_nt: TGTGCCAGCAGTTACCCGGGACAGAGAATTGGCACAGATACGCAGTATTTT
cdr3_aa: CASSYPGQRIGTDTQYF

clone_size: NA
d_call: TRBD2
v_call: TRBV9
j_call: TRBJ2-1
cdr3_nt: TGTGCCAGCACCCTTAGCGGGAGGGGGTCCTACAATGAGCAGTTCTTC
cdr3_aa: CASTLSGRGSYNEQFF

clone_size: NA
d_call: TRBD2
v_call: TRBV24-1
j_call: TRBJ2-7
cdr3_nt: TGTGCCACCAGTGACGAGACTAGCGGGTCCTACGAGCAGTACTTC
cdr3_aa: CATSDETSGSYEQYF

clone_size: NA
d_call: NA
v_call: TRBV4-1
j_call: TRBJ2-1
cdr3_nt: TGCGCCAGCAGCCAAGGGGAAGCGGAAGCCTACAATGAGCAGTTCTTC
cdr3_aa: CASSQGEAEAYNEQFF

clone_size: NA
d_call: NA
v_call: TRBV5-1
j_call: TRBJ2-7
cdr3_nt: TGCGCCAGCAGCTCCCTTCCGGGATCCTACGAGCAGTACTTC
cdr3_aa: CASSSLPGSYEQYF

clone_size: few
d_call: NA
v_call: TRBV12-5
j_call: TRBJ1-1
cdr3_nt: TGTGCTAGTGGTTTGGTTGGGAGGGCTGAAGCTTTCTTT
cdr3_aa: CASGLVGRAEAFF

clone_size: once
d_call: TRBD2
v_call: TRBV10-3
j_call: TRBJ2-6
cdr3_nt: TGTGCCATATCCCCCAGCGGGATCGGGAGCTCTGGGGCCAACGTCCTGACTTTC
cdr3_aa: CAISPSGIGSSGANVLTF

clone_size: once
d_call: TRBD1
v_call: TRBV29-1
j_call: TRBJ1-2
cdr3_nt: TGCAGCGTTGAAAGGGACAGGGGCTATGGCTACACCTTC
cdr3_aa: CSVERDRGYGYTF

clone_size: NA
d_call: TRBD1
v_call: TRBV6-1
j_call: TRBJ1-4
cdr3_nt: TGTGCCAGCAGTGACCGGGACAGGGGTCTGTTTTTT
cdr3_aa: CASSDRDRGLFF

clone_size: NA
d_call: NA
v_call: TRBV11-2
j_call: TRBJ1-6
cdr3_nt: TGTGCCAGCAGCTTAGAACAGATGCCCTCTTTTAATTCACCCCTCCACTTT
cdr3_aa: CASSLEQMPSFNSPLHF

clone_size: NA
d_call: TRBD1
v_call: TRBV11-3
j_call: TRBJ1-1
cdr3_nt: TGTGCCAGCAGCCGAGGACAGGGGGGAACTGAAGCTTTCTTT
cdr3_aa: CASSRGQGGTEAFF

clone_size: few
d_call: NA
v_call: TRBV7-8
j_call: TRBJ1-1
cdr3_nt: TGTGCCAGCAGCTCCCGAGGGAACACTGAAGCTTTCTTT
cdr3_aa: CASSSRGNTEAFF

clone_size: NA
d_call: NA
v_call: TRBV5-6
j_call: TRBJ2-1
cdr3_nt: TGTGCCAGCAGCTTGGTCGGATACCCGGGTGGGTATGAGCAGTTCTTC
cdr3_aa: CASSLVGYPGGYEQFF

clone_size: NA
d_call: TRBD1
v_call: TRBV30
j_call: TRBJ1-2
cdr3_nt: TGTGCCTGGAGTGAGGGGGGACAGGGAAGGTATGGCTACACCTTC
cdr3_aa: CAWSEGGQGRYGYTF

clone_size: NA
d_call: NA
v_call: TRBV6-5
j_call: TRBJ2-7
cdr3_nt: TGTGCCAGCAGTTACGCAGGGTCCAACGAGCAGTACTTC
cdr3_aa: CASSYAGSNEQYF

clone_size: NA
d_call: TRBD2
v_call: TRBV6-1
j_call: TRBJ2-4
cdr3_nt: TGTGCCAGCAGTGAATCGGGGGGGGGAACCAAAAACATTCAGTACTTC
cdr3_aa: CASSESGGGTKNIQYF

clone_size: once
d_call: NA
v_call: TRBV19
j_call: TRBJ2-7
cdr3_nt: TGTGCCAGTAGAAAGGAGGCATCCTACGAGCAGTACTTC
cdr3_aa: CASRKEASYEQYF

clone_size: NA
d_call: TRBD1
v_call: TRBV29-1
j_call: TRBJ2-5
cdr3_nt: TGCAGCGTTGAAGGGACAGGGTTAACCGAGACCCAGTACTTC
cdr3_aa: CSVEGTGLTETQYF

clone_size: NA
d_call: NA
v_call: TRBV27
j_call: TRBJ1-2
cdr3_nt: TGTGCCAGCAGTTTCCGACAGGCCAACTATGGCTACACCTTC
cdr3_aa: CASSFRQANYGYTF

clone_size: NA
d_call: NA
v_call: TRBV11-2
j_call: TRBJ1-2
cdr3_nt: TGTGCCAGCAGCTCAGACAGAAACTATGGCTACACCTTC
cdr3_aa: CASSSDRNYGYTF

clone_size: few
d_call: TRBD1
v_call: TRBV2
j_call: TRBJ1-5
cdr3_nt: TGTGCCAGCCGGGACAGGAGTTATAGCAATCAGCCCCAGCATTTT
cdr3_aa: CASRDRSYSNQPQHF